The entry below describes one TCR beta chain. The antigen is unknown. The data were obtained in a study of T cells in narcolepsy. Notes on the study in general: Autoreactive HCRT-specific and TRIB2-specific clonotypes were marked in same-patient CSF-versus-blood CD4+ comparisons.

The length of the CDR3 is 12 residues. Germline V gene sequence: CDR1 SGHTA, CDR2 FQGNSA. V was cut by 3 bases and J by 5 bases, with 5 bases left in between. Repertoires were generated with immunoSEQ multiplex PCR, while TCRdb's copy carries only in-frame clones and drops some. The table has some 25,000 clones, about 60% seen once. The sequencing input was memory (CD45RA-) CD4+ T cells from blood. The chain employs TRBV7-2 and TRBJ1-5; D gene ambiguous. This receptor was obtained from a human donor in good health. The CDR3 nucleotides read TGTGCCAGCAGCTTCGAGGATCAGCCCCAGCATTTT. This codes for CASSFEDQPQHF.